This TCR beta chain was profiled in a study of graft-versus-host responses after intestinal transplantation. Looking at the study overall: Each patient got anti-thymocyte globulin induction, then tacrolimus and steroids for around 3 years. Regarding the study as a whole: Within allografts, high graft-versus-host to host-versus-graft clonal ratios were seen among patients with graft-donor T cell macrochimerism. GvH clones surfaced in recipient marrow, some emerging earlier in ileum or blood. Early HvG declines after transplant were associated with peak circulating GvH clone levels.

This CDR3 has 16 residues. Germline V gene lookup returns CDR1 ENHRY and CDR2 SYGVKD. V was clipped by 0 bases and J by 5 bases; unmatched bases: 4. A remark on this clone: Its specificity is not known.

Some clones are missing from TCRdb's copy, which holds only in-frame ones; the method was immunoSEQ multiplex PCR. The table lists about 89,000 clones, approximately 94% of them singletons. The sequence was collected from a human donor who was the organ donor for an intestinal transplant. V usage is TRBV10-3 and J usage is TRBJ1-6; 7 bases are a match to TRBD1. This sample comprised unstimulated CD4+ T cells sorted from spleen or lymph node cells, obtained before transplant. CDR3 sequence: CAISESPRGNNSPLHF. The CDR3 coding sequence is TGTGCCATCAGTGAGTCGCCCAGGGGGAATAATTCACCCCTCCACTTT.